This is a list of T cell receptor beta chains from one sample in a study of T cell responses to AZD1222 COVID-19 vaccine. Libraries were prepared by immunoSEQ multiplex PCR; TCRdb keeps only in-frame clonotypes and omits some of them. In the table there are over 150,000 clones, about 93% of which are singletons. The sequencing used peripheral blood, collected 28 days after the second dose of the MenACWY control vaccine. The receptor source for this set is an adult who received the MenACWY meningococcal vaccine as a control. Both conserved end residues are part of each CDR3. Each record gives: J gene, V gene, D gene, clone size, CDR3 protein, CDR3 DNA. The D gene is left open where the match is weak. Only some rows state a clone size, as once, few, many or a class for expanded clones.

j_call: TRBJ1-2; v_call: TRBV10-3; d_call: NA; clone_size: NA; cdr3_aa: CATPKTDNRLANYGYTF; cdr3_nt: TGTGCCACACCGAAGACAGACAACCGACTAGCTAACTATGGCTACACCTTC
j_call: TRBJ1-1; v_call: TRBV4-3; d_call: NA; clone_size: NA; cdr3_aa: CASSQTPTPRNTEAFF; cdr3_nt: TGCGCCAGCAGCCAAACCCCGACCCCGAGGAACACTGAAGCTTTCTTT
j_call: TRBJ1-2; v_call: TRBV2; d_call: NA; clone_size: once; cdr3_aa: CASSGYGSPYGYTF; cdr3_nt: TGTGCCAGCAGTGGGTATGGCAGCCCCTATGGCTACACCTTC
j_call: TRBJ1-1; v_call: TRBV4-3; d_call: NA; clone_size: NA; cdr3_aa: CASSQDRDTEAFF; cdr3_nt: TGCGCCAGCAGCCAAGACAGGGACACTGAAGCTTTCTTT
j_call: TRBJ1-1; v_call: TRBV19; d_call: NA; clone_size: NA; cdr3_aa: CASRSGNTEAFF; cdr3_nt: TGTGCCAGTAGGTCCGGGAACACTGAAGCTTTCTTT
j_call: TRBJ2-2; v_call: TRBV11-3; d_call: NA; clone_size: NA; cdr3_aa: CASSPLASDTGELFF; cdr3_nt: TGTGCCAGCAGCCCTCTAGCGAGCGACACCGGGGAGCTGTTTTTT
j_call: TRBJ1-5; v_call: TRBV2; d_call: NA; clone_size: few; cdr3_aa: CASSESGVHGNQPQHF; cdr3_nt: TGTGCCAGCAGTGAATCCGGGGTTCATGGCAATCAGCCCCAGCATTTT
j_call: TRBJ1-1; v_call: TRBV3-1/TRBV3-2; d_call: TRBD1; clone_size: NA; cdr3_aa: CASSPWTGPNTEAFF; cdr3_nt: TGTGCCAGCAGCCCGTGGACAGGCCCGAACACTGAAGCTTTCTTT
j_call: TRBJ1-1; v_call: TRBV6-5; d_call: TRBD1; clone_size: NA; cdr3_aa: CASSYPGTGEAFF; cdr3_nt: TGTGCCAGCAGTTACCCCGGGACAGGAGAAGCTTTCTTT
j_call: TRBJ1-1; v_call: TRBV6-6; d_call: NA; clone_size: NA; cdr3_aa: CASSPYAGRNTEAFF; cdr3_nt: TGTGCCAGCAGTCCATACGCCGGGCGGAACACTGAAGCTTTCTTT
j_call: TRBJ2-1; v_call: TRBV6-2/TRBV6-3; d_call: NA; clone_size: NA; cdr3_aa: CASSYTQYNEQFF; cdr3_nt: TGTGCCAGCAGTTACACACAATACAATGAGCAGTTCTTC
j_call: TRBJ2-7; v_call: TRBV3-1/TRBV3-2; d_call: NA; clone_size: NA; cdr3_aa: CASSQEVSSYEQYF; cdr3_nt: TGTGCCAGCAGCCAAGAGGTGAGCTCCTACGAGCAGTACTTC
j_call: TRBJ1-1; v_call: TRBV6-5; d_call: NA; clone_size: NA; cdr3_aa: CASGRDGMNTEAFF; cdr3_nt: TGTGCCAGCGGGCGGGACGGAATGAACACTGAAGCTTTCTTT
j_call: TRBJ2-1; v_call: TRBV7-2; d_call: NA; clone_size: once; cdr3_aa: CASSPIGIHEQFF; cdr3_nt: TGTGCCAGCAGCCCTATCGGGATTCATGAGCAGTTCTTC
j_call: TRBJ1-3; v_call: TRBV9; d_call: NA; clone_size: NA; cdr3_aa: CASSVDPGPGNTIYF; cdr3_nt: TGTGCCAGCAGCGTAGACCCAGGGCCTGGAAACACCATATATTTT
j_call: TRBJ1-1; v_call: TRBV7-9; d_call: NA; clone_size: NA; cdr3_aa: CASSATVNTEAFF; cdr3_nt: TGTGCCAGCAGCGCCACAGTGAACACTGAAGCTTTCTTT
j_call: TRBJ2-1; v_call: TRBV18; d_call: NA; clone_size: NA; cdr3_aa: CASSPTEVSYNEQFF; cdr3_nt: TGTGCCAGCTCACCTACAGAAGTCTCCTACAATGAGCAGTTCTTC
j_call: TRBJ2-1; v_call: TRBV6-2/TRBV6-3; d_call: TRBD2; clone_size: NA; cdr3_aa: CASSRAGGIYNEQFF; cdr3_nt: TGTGCCAGCAGTCGAGCGGGGGGGATCTACAATGAGCAGTTCTTC
j_call: TRBJ1-1; v_call: TRBV30; d_call: NA; clone_size: NA; cdr3_aa: CAWRERGPTYEAFF; cdr3_nt: TGTGCCTGGAGGGAAAGGGGACCGACGTATGAAGCTTTCTTT
j_call: TRBJ1-6; v_call: TRBV4-2; d_call: NA; clone_size: NA; cdr3_aa: CASSQDIGSNSPLHF; cdr3_nt: TGTGCCAGCAGCCAAGATATCGGGAGTAATTCACCCCTCCACTTT
j_call: TRBJ2-2; v_call: TRBV19; d_call: NA; clone_size: once; cdr3_aa: CASSIWQGSNTGELFF; cdr3_nt: TGTGCCAGTAGTATTTGGCAGGGTAGCAACACCGGGGAGCTGTTTTTT
j_call: TRBJ1-5; v_call: TRBV5-3; d_call: TRBD1; clone_size: NA; cdr3_aa: CARVTLTGESEVLNQPQHF; cdr3_nt: TGTGCCAGAGTCACGTTGACAGGGGAGAGTGAAGTATTGAATCAGCCCCAGCATTTT
j_call: TRBJ1-6; v_call: TRBV4-2; d_call: NA; clone_size: once; cdr3_aa: CASSQADRGSPLHF; cdr3_nt: TGTGCCAGCAGCCAGGCGGACAGAGGTTCACCCCTCCACTTT
j_call: TRBJ1-3; v_call: TRBV19; d_call: NA; clone_size: NA; cdr3_aa: CASSILEGNTIYF; cdr3_nt: TGTGCCAGTAGTATTCTTGAAGGAAACACCATATATTTT
j_call: TRBJ2-5; v_call: TRBV15; d_call: NA; clone_size: NA; cdr3_aa: CATSLRAGAGETQYF; cdr3_nt: TGTGCCACCAGCTTGAGGGCAGGGGCCGGGGAGACCCAGTACTTC
j_call: TRBJ2-1; v_call: TRBV5-1; d_call: NA; clone_size: NA; cdr3_aa: CASSLEGTNEQFF; cdr3_nt: TGCGCCAGCAGCTTGGAAGGGACCAATGAGCAGTTCTTC
j_call: TRBJ1-5; v_call: TRBV2; d_call: NA; clone_size: NA; cdr3_aa: CASSALTGGNQPQHF; cdr3_nt: TGTGCCAGCAGTGCTTTGACAGGCGGTAATCAGCCCCAGCATTTT
j_call: TRBJ1-2; v_call: TRBV29-1; d_call: NA; clone_size: NA; cdr3_aa: CSGAVGTGYTF; cdr3_nt: TGCAGCGGCGCCGTGGGGACTGGCTACACCTTC
j_call: TRBJ1-6; v_call: TRBV29-1; d_call: TRBD1; clone_size: once; cdr3_aa: CSVVGTVDLRGSNSPLHF; cdr3_nt: TGCAGCGTGGTCGGGACAGTAGACCTCCGGGGCTCCAATTCACCCCTCCACTTT
j_call: TRBJ1-1; v_call: TRBV6-2/TRBV6-3; d_call: NA; clone_size: NA; cdr3_aa: CASSQTLERPEAFF; cdr3_nt: TGTGCCAGCAGCCAAACGTTGGAACGACCTGAAGCTTTCTTT
j_call: TRBJ1-4; v_call: TRBV2; d_call: TRBD1; clone_size: NA; cdr3_aa: CASSEAGQVNEKLFF; cdr3_nt: TGTGCCAGCAGTGAAGCGGGACAGGTCAATGAAAAACTGTTTTTT
j_call: TRBJ1-1; v_call: TRBV28; d_call: NA; clone_size: few; cdr3_aa: CASSAPDPKNTEAFF; cdr3_nt: TGTGCCAGCAGTGCTCCAGACCCGAAGAACACTGAAGCTTTCTTT
j_call: TRBJ1-1; v_call: TRBV11-2; d_call: NA; clone_size: NA; cdr3_aa: CASSSRDGEAFF; cdr3_nt: TGTGCCAGCAGCTCAAGGGACGGTGAAGCTTTCTTT
j_call: TRBJ1-4; v_call: TRBV7-2; d_call: NA; clone_size: NA; cdr3_aa: CASRGEEGEKLFF; cdr3_nt: TGTGCCAGCAGAGGGGAGGAGGGGGAAAAACTGTTTTTT
j_call: TRBJ1-5; v_call: TRBV6-5; d_call: NA; clone_size: NA; cdr3_aa: CASSSYSSNQPQHF; cdr3_nt: TGTGCCAGCAGTTCTTACAGCTCAAATCAGCCCCAGCATTTT
j_call: TRBJ1-5; v_call: TRBV5-3; d_call: NA; clone_size: once; cdr3_aa: CARSLVGSGQPQHF; cdr3_nt: TGTGCCAGAAGCTTGGTGGGGTCCGGTCAGCCCCAGCATTTT
j_call: TRBJ1-1; v_call: TRBV30; d_call: NA; clone_size: NA; cdr3_aa: CAWSVLTSEAFF; cdr3_nt: TGTGCCTGGAGTGTATTAACTTCTGAAGCTTTCTTT
j_call: TRBJ2-2; v_call: TRBV7-9; d_call: TRBD2; clone_size: NA; cdr3_aa: CASSLVTSGTGELFF; cdr3_nt: TGTGCCAGCAGCTTAGTTACTAGCGGTACCGGGGAGCTGTTTTTT
j_call: TRBJ1-1; v_call: TRBV11-3; d_call: NA; clone_size: NA; cdr3_aa: CASSSSGTEAFF; cdr3_nt: TGTGCCAGCAGCTCCTCGGGGACTGAAGCTTTCTTT